The rows below give T cell receptor beta chains drawn from one sample of a study of cytomegalovirus exposure and HLA in healthy donors. The assay was immunoSEQ multiplex PCR, and TCRdb's table has in-frame clones only and misses some. The sample shows under 200,000 clones, about 90% of them seen only once. Source material: PBMCs. These receptors all stem from a woman aged 18-29 years in good health and CMV-seropositive. Each CDR3 is given with its conserved first and last residue. A D gene is named only where the DNA matches it firmly. Part of the rows lack a size; the others show once, few, many or a class for expanded clones.

D | J | size | V | DNA | CDR3
TRBD1 | TRBJ1-2 | . | TRBV18 | TGTGCCAGCTCACCACTGGGACAGGGGATCGACCATGGCTACACCTTC | CASSPLGQGIDHGYTF
. | TRBJ2-2 | once | TRBV2 | TGTGCCAGCAGTGACCACCTTGTGCGGCTAAACACCGGGGAGCTGTTTTTT | CASSDHLVRLNTGELFF
TRBD1 | TRBJ2-7 | . | TRBV28 | TGTGCCAGCGCAGGGGGTTTTGGCGAGCAGTACTTC | CASAGGFGEQYF
TRBD2 | TRBJ2-3 | . | TRBV6-6 | TGTGCCACGGAGCGGGGGGGCCCTACCACAGATACGCAGTATTTT | CATERGGPTTDTQYF
TRBD2 | TRBJ2-7 | . | TRBV5-1 | TGCGCCAGCAGGGGAGGGCTAGCGGCAAGCTACGAGCAGTACTTC | CASRGGLAASYEQYF
TRBD1 | TRBJ1-2 | . | TRBV6-1 | TGTGCCAGCATATCAGGGGGCATTGATGGCTACACCTTC | CASISGGIDGYTF
TRBD2 | TRBJ2-1 | . | TRBV27 | TGTGCCAGCAGTTCACTAGCGGGAGTTGGTGATGAGCAGTTCTTC | CASSSLAGVGDEQFF
. | TRBJ2-7 | . | TRBV23-1 | TGCGCCAGCAGTCACCAGGGCAAGACCTACGAGCAGTACTTC | CASSHQGKTYEQYF
TRBD2 | TRBJ2-2 | . | TRBV5-4 | TGTGCCAGCAGCTTTTCTTCCCCCCGTGCAGCGGGAGGTCGGACCGGGGAGCTGTTTTTT | CASSFSSPRAAGGRTGELFF
TRBD2 | TRBJ2-7 | once | TRBV19 | TGTGCCAGTAGTGCGGGACTAGCGGGGGCCTCCTACGAGCAGTACTTC | CASSAGLAGASYEQYF
. | TRBJ1-1 | . | TRBV6-5 | TGTGCCAGCAGCTCTGGGACTATTCTAAAAGCTTTCTTT | CASSSGTILKAFF
TRBD1 | TRBJ1-2 | once | TRBV7-9 | TGTGCCAGCAGAGGACAGGGGACCCAGGGTGGCTACACCTTC | CASRGQGTQGGYTF
. | TRBJ1-1 | . | TRBV6-1 | TGTGCCAGCATTACCACAGGGCACCCCACTGAAGCTTTCTTT | CASITTGHPTEAFF
TRBD1 | TRBJ1-6 | . | TRBV5-4 | TGTGCCAGCAGCCCCGGACAGGGTTACAATTCACCCCTCCACTTT | CASSPGQGYNSPLHF
TRBD1 | TRBJ1-6 | . | TRBV27 | TGTGCCAGCAGTCCGACAGGGTTATTTTCACCCCTCCACTTT | CASSPTGLFSPLHF